Sequencing of this T cell receptor (beta chain) was carried out in a study of memory CD4+ T cells and cytomegalovirus serostatus. Overall study findings and caveats: CD4+ memory repertoires contained 67 of 164 reported CMV TCRbeta sequences. The CMV-associated TCR signature appears largely within the CD4+ memory repertoire.

The data were produced by immunoSEQ multiplex PCR, yet TCRdb's version contains in-frame clones alone and is incomplete. The sample lists about 61,000 clones, roughly four fifths occurring once. The sort gate was single viable CD3+CD4+CD8-CD45RO+ cells for memory CD4+ T cells. Serum IgG to CMV pp150, pp28, p38 and p52 defined serostatus. After thawing, CD4+ T cells were positively selected. In regard to this clone: What it recognizes is unknown.

The germline V gene encodes CDR1 MNHEY and CDR2 SVGAGI. The CDR3 runs 12 residues. V was pared by 7 bases and J by 7 bases, with 14 bases between. The gene calls are TRBV6-5 and TRBJ2-7; D possibly corresponds to TRBD2 (5 bases). This receptor was taken from an adult in good health and CMV-seronegative. Material for sequencing was memory CD4+ T cells from blood. The CDR3 sequence: CASTSPTGEQYF. The DNA for the CDR3 is TGTGCCAGCACTTCCCCGACGGGGGAGCAGTACTTC.